These 32 T cell receptor beta chains share one sample of origin, sequenced in a study of blood T cell repertoires in COVID-19. Clones were read by immunoSEQ multiplex PCR, and TCRdb kept only the in-frame ones, dropping some. The top ten hold approximately 2.5% of the sample, which has a few hundred thousand clones, 80% to 90% seen once. The sequencing sample was made of PBMCs or T cells enriched from blood (not recorded which). Receptor source: a woman younger than 30 who had recovered from COVID-19.

The chain uses TRBV2 and TRBJ1-2; a weak D match, TRBD1 (6 bases). Per the germline V gene, CDR1 is SNHLY and CDR2 is FYNNEI. The CDR3 sequence is 13 residues long. Between the trimmed V and J ends, which lost 6 bases and 1 base, there was a span of 9 bases. The CDR3 DNA is TGTGCCAGCAGCCCAGGGGATAACTATGGCTACACCTTC. It yields the protein CASSPGDNYGYTF.

The chain links TRBV6-5 to TRBJ1-2; TRBD1 might be the D (6 bases). Trimming took 2 bases from V and 6 from J, leaving 10 bases between them. Germline CDR1 reads MNHEY; CDR2 reads SVGAGI. The length of the CDR3 is 13 residues. The CDR3 is CASSYIGQNGYTF. In nucleotides, the CDR3 is TGTGCCAGCAGTTACATCGGACAGAATGGCTACACCTTC.

This chain uses TRBV5-1 with TRBJ1-1; 8 bases align to TRBD1. The CDR3 runs 18 residues. The V gene end was trimmed by 1 base and the J gene end by 4 bases; junction bases not matched to a gene: 15. The germline CDR1 and CDR2 sequences are SGHRS and YFSETQ. This CDR3 is CASSLPLDRASGGTEAFF. The CDR3 DNA is TGCGCCAGCAGCTTGCCCCTGGACAGGGCCTCGGGGGGCACTGAAGCTTTCTTT.

This clone was counted a single time. The CDR3 here is CASSSGQGAGGYTF. The CDR3 nucleotides read TGTGCCAGCAGCTCGGGACAGGGGGCGGGTGGCTACACCTTC. The chain recombines TRBV3-1 (or the pseudogene TRBV3-2) with TRBJ1-2, with TRBD1 matching 12 bases. Germline trimming cut 5 bases from V and 7 bases from J; bases unmatched to any gene: 5. Germline V gives CDR1 LGHDT, CDR2 YNNKEL (reference sequence). The CDR3 extends over 14 amino acids.

This clone has only one observation. The genes are TRBV7-9 and TRBJ1-3; possibly TRBD1 for D (6 bases). In germline, CDR1 is SEHNR, CDR2 FQNEAQ (reference sequence). Trimming took 4 bases from V and 0 from J, leaving 7 bases between them. This CDR3 region has 14 residues. CDR3 nucleotides: TGTGCCAGCAGCTGGACAGCCTCTGGAAACACCATATATTTT. This codes for CASSWTASGNTIYF.

This clone is a singleton in its sample. The chain couples TRBV7-9 to TRBJ1-2, with TRBD1 matching over 8 bases. The CDR3 extends over 14 amino acids. The germline gives CDR1 SEHNR, CDR2 FQNEAQ (reference sequence). V gave up 0 bases and J gave up 8 bases; unmatched junction bases: 5. The CDR3 sequence: CASSLASTGGGYTF. DNA for the CDR3: TGTGCCAGCAGCTTAGCCTCCACAGGGGGAGGCTACACCTTC.

This chain joins TRBV24-1 and TRBJ2-2, with 10 bases aligning to TRBD1. The germline CDR1 and CDR2 sequences are KGHDR and SFDVKD. The CDR3 spans 16 residues. V lost 4 bases and J lost 6; bases outside the gene matches: 7. CDR3 coding DNA: TGTGCCACCAGTGACCTGAGACAGGGGGCCTCCGGGGAGCTGTTTTTT. It yields the protein CATSDLRQGASGELFF.

The chain carries TRBV7-6 and TRBJ1-2; D is possibly TRBD1 (6 bases). Germline V gene lookup returns CDR1 SGHVS and CDR2 FNYEAQ. This CDR3 has 15 residues. Deletions cut 0 bases from V and 2 bases from J, with 10 bases between. This CDR3 reads CASSLAQGSNYGYTF. The CDR3 DNA is TGTGCCAGCAGCTTAGCACAGGGTTCGAACTATGGCTACACCTTC.

The chain links TRBV5-4 to TRBJ2-7, with D possibly TRBD2 on 5 matching bases. V lost 4 bases to trimming and J lost 0 bases, with 14 bases between them. Per germline, CDR1 SGHNT and CDR2 YYREEE (reference sequence). This CDR3 region has 15 residues. CDR3 bases: TGTGCCAGCAGCCTGACCGGGATACTCTCCTACGAGCAGTACTTC. This translates into CASSLTGILSYEQYF.

The chain carries TRBV5-1 and TRBJ1-2; D possibly corresponds to TRBD1 (6 bases). CDR1 and CDR2 from the germline V gene are SGHRS and YFSETQ. The V and J ends lost 7 bases and 4 bases respectively, with 17 bases between them. The CDR3 has 14 amino acids. The CDR3: CASSLDSFSYGYTF. CDR3 nucleotide sequence: TGCGCCAGCTCCCTGGACAGTTTTAGCTATGGCTACACCTTC.

The count of this clone is one. J is TRBJ1-2 and V is TRBV2, with 7 bases aligning to TRBD1. V gave up 6 bases and J gave up 5 bases; unmatched junction bases: 9. The CDR3 sequence is 14 residues long. Germline V gives CDR1 SNHLY, CDR2 FYNNEI. The CDR3 nucleotides read TGTGCCAGCAGACGACAGGGCGAAGGGTATGGCTACACCTTC. Translated: CASRRQGEGYGYTF.

This clone was found a few times. V usage is TRBV5-1 and J usage is TRBJ1-6; D unclear. Trimming pared 0 bases from V and 9 bases from J, leaving 10 bases between. This CDR3 is built from 14 residues. CDR1 and CDR2 (germline): SGHRS, YFSETQ. The CDR3 sequence is CASSLDSGFSPLHF. The DNA for the CDR3 is TGCGCCAGCAGCTTGGATTCAGGTTTTTCACCCCTCCACTTT.

V is TRBV21-1 and J is TRBJ1-3; TRBD1, as called in the table, went unchecked against the DNA. TRBV21-1 is classified as a pseudogene. This CDR3 is built from 13 residues. CDR3 protein: CASRLTGVHTIYF. In nucleotides, the CDR3 is TGTGCCAGCAGACTGACAGGGGTGCACACCATATATTTT.

This sequence joins TRBV4-1 and TRBJ1-1; 8 nucleotides match TRBD1. Germline V gene sequence: CDR1 MGHRA, CDR2 YSYEKL. This CDR3 is 18 amino acids long. J lost 4 bases, V lost 0 bases, and 13 bases had no gene match. CDR3 sequence reads: CASSQEAKGQGYGTEAFF. DNA for the CDR3: TGCGCCAGCAGCCAAGAAGCGAAAGGACAGGGCTATGGCACTGAAGCTTTCTTT.

The rearrangement joins TRBV11-2 to TRBJ1-4; 7 positions match TRBD1. Trimming cost V 0 bases and J 8 bases; bases outside gene matches: 6. The CDR3 is made up of 15 amino acids. The germline CDR1 and CDR2 sequences are SGHAT and FQNNGV. For the CDR3, the DNA is TGTGCCAGCAGCTTAGATGGAGGGGGCGAGGAAAAACTGTTTTTT. Encoded protein: CASSLDGGGEEKLFF. The full variable domain, with the rest looked up from reference TRBV11-2 and TRBJ1-4, is EAGVAQSPRYKIIEKRQSVAFWCNPISGHATLYWYQQILGQGPKLLIQFQNNGVVDDSQLPKDRFSAERLKGVDSTLKIQPAKLEDSAVYLCASSLDGGGEEKLFFGSGTQLSVL.

This chain links TRBV19 with TRBJ2-3, with 8 bases identical to TRBD2. The germline CDR1 and CDR2 sequences are LNHDA and SQIVND (reference sequence). The CDR3 extends over 16 amino acids. V was clipped by 2 bases and J by 2 bases; unmatched bases: 6. As DNA, the CDR3 is TGTGCCAGTAGTATAAACCCAGCGGGGGACACAGATACGCAGTATTTT. It specifies CASSINPAGDTDTQYF. Looking up the rest from reference TRBV19 and TRBJ2-3 gives the full variable domain: DGGITQSPKYLFRKEGQNVTLSCEQNLNHDAMYWYRQDPGQGLRLIYYSQIVNDFQKGDIAEGYSVSREKKESFPLTVTSAQKNPTAFYLCASSINPAGDTDTQYFGPGTRLTVL.

In its sample, this clone was seen once. This sequence joins TRBV18 and TRBJ2-7, with 9 bases fitting TRBD1. Germline-derived CDR1 and CDR2 are KGHSH and LQKENI. V dropped 8 bases and J dropped 6; count of bases not matched to a gene: 14. CDR3 length: 15 residues. Written as DNA, the CDR3 is TGTGCCAGCACTAACTCGGGACAGGGATCCCTCGAGCAGTACTTC. It translates to CASTNSGQGSLEQYF.

The rearrangement uses TRBV3-1 (or the pseudogene TRBV3-2) and TRBJ2-3; 8 bases fit TRBD1. Germline values: CDR1 LGHDT, CDR2 YNNKEL (reference sequence). The CDR3 consists of 18 residues. With 3 bases clipped from V and 0 bases from J, the junction kept 11 bases outside the gene matches. The chain's CDR3 is CASSQGPPGGVSTDTQYF. DNA of the CDR3: TGTGCCAGCAGCCAGGGCCCCCCAGGGGGCGTTAGCACAGATACGCAGTATTTT.

The rearrangement uses TRBV4-2 and TRBJ2-1; 9 bases are a match to TRBD2. Germline lookup yields CDR1 LGHNA and CDR2 YNFKEQ. CDR3 length: 17 residues. V lost 1 base to trimming and J lost 3 bases; unmatched junction nucleotides: 7. The CDR3 DNA reads as TGTGCCAGCAGCCAAGGAGATACAGCGGGGGGCTACAATGAGCAGTTCTTC. Residues: CASSQGDTAGGYNEQFF.

Only one count was recorded for this clone. The V call is TRBV7-6, the J call TRBJ2-7; TRBD2 agrees at 8 bases. Trimming removed 4 bases from V and 0 bases from J; junction bases left unmatched: 2. The CDR3 extends over 14 amino acids. Germline loops: CDR1 SGHVS, CDR2 FNYEAQ. CDR3 protein: CASSSREGSYEQYF. For the CDR3, the DNA is TGTGCCAGCAGCTCCCGGGAGGGCTCCTACGAGCAGTACTTC. Full variable domain (outside the CDR3, taken from reference TRBV7-6 and TRBJ2-7): GAGVSQSPRYKVTKRGQDVALRCDPISGHVSLYWYRQALGQGPEFLTYFNYEAQQDKSGLPNDRFSAERPEGSISTLTIQRTEQRDSAMYRCASSSREGSYEQYFGPGTRLTVT.

The J gene is TRBJ1-6, the V gene TRBV19; tentatively, D is TRBD1 (6 bases). V lost 5 bases and J lost 10, with 18 bases in between. The CDR3 spans 15 residues. CDR1 is LNHDA, CDR2 SQIVND, per germline (reference sequence). The CDR3 protein is CASSLPPGQGSPLHF. CDR3 sequence (DNA): TGTGCCAGTAGTCTACCCCCGGGACAAGGATCACCCCTCCACTTT.

The chain links TRBV5-4 to TRBJ2-3; unclear D gene. Looked up from germline, CDR1 is SGHNT and CDR2 is YYREEE (reference sequence). This CDR3 has 16 residues. The germline V and J ends were trimmed by 4 bases and 4 bases, with 19 bases remaining between them. In DNA, the CDR3 is TGTGCCAGCAGCGCCCCTACAGAGAAGATTTCAGATACGCAGTATTTT. This codes for CASSAPTEKISDTQYF.

The V call is TRBV4-1, the J call TRBJ1-1, with a possible D match to TRBD1 (5 bases). The CDR3 extends over 15 amino acids. Germline assignment: CDR1 MGHRA and CDR2 YSYEKL. The V gene lost 1 base and the J gene lost 2 bases, with 11 bases spanning the gap. CDR3 sequence reads: CASSQGGLQNTEAFF. The CDR3 nucleotides read TGCGCCAGCAGCCAAGGGGGACTACAAAACACTGAAGCTTTCTTT.

The CDR3 DNA reads as TGTGCCATCATGGCGGGGGCTCGAGGCTACACCTTC. This encodes CAIMAGARGYTF. This chain joins TRBV10-3 and TRBJ1-2; D possibly corresponds to TRBD1 (6 bases). Trimming took 7 bases from V and 8 from J, leaving 14 bases between them. The germline V gene encodes CDR1 ENHRY and CDR2 SYGVKD. The CDR3 length is 12 residues.

The CDR3 here is CASRAQPQGGTEAFF. CDR3 DNA sequence: TGTGCCAGCAGGGCCCAACCTCAGGGAGGGACTGAAGCTTTCTTT. V is TRBV6-5 and J is TRBJ1-1; possible D gene TRBD1, 5 bases. CDR3 length: 15 amino acids. Germline lookup yields CDR1 MNHEY and CDR2 SVGAGI. The V end lost 6 bases, the J end lost 5 bases, and 19 bases lay between the germline ends.

The chain links TRBV18 to TRBJ2-7; 7 bases agree with TRBD2. Per the germline V gene, CDR1 is KGHSH and CDR2 is LQKENI. This CDR3 region has 13 residues. V shed 1 base, J shed 7 bases, and the junction held 4 bases outside the gene matches. CDR3 residues: CASSPLGRGEQYF. For the CDR3, the DNA is TGTGCCAGCTCACCACTCGGGCGGGGGGAGCAGTACTTC.

With respect to this clone: An end of the junction differs from the germline gene, which may be a read error. The J gene is TRBJ2-7, the V gene TRBV4-1; D uncertain. The CDR3 consists of 12 residues. The germline gives CDR1 MGHRA, CDR2 YSYEKL. CDR3 residues: CASSEDHYEQYF. The CDR3 DNA reads TGCGCCAGCAGCGAAGACCACTACGAGCAGTACTTC.

This clone has only one observation. CDR3 bases: TGTGCCAGCAGTGAACGGGGGGCGAATCAGCCCCAGCATTTT. Protein sequence: CASSERGANQPQHF. This chain joins TRBV2 and TRBJ1-5; D might be TRBD1 (6 bases). Germline lookup yields CDR1 SNHLY and CDR2 FYNNEI. V lost 2 bases and J lost 4, with 9 bases in between. The CDR3 contains 14 residues. The full variable domain, with the rest looked up from reference TRBV2 and TRBJ1-5, is EPEVTQTPSHQVTQMGQEVILRCVPISNHLYFYWYRQILGQKVEFLVSFYNNEISEKSEIFDDQFSVERPDGSNFTLKIRSTKLEDSAMYFCASSERGANQPQHFGDGTRLSIL.

The V and J genes are TRBV2 and TRBJ2-5; D is possibly TRBD2 (7 bases). Trimming cost V 8 bases and J 5 bases, with 9 bases left between them. The CDR3 is made up of 11 amino acids. Germline values: CDR1 SNHLY, CDR2 FYNNEI. DNA of the CDR3: TGTGCCAGCGAGGGGGGGGAGACCCAGTACTTC. Translation gives CASEGGETQYF.

The rearrangement uses TRBV24-1 and TRBJ2-1; 9 bases line up with TRBD2. The CDR3 spans 17 residues. Germline CDR1 and CDR2: KGHDR and SFDVKD. J lost 4 bases, V lost 4 bases, and 10 bases had no gene match. This CDR3 reads CATSESGSGGRYNEQFF. The CDR3 nucleotides read TGTGCCACCAGTGAAAGTGGAAGCGGGGGGAGATACAATGAGCAGTTCTTC.

The V and J genes are TRBV10-3 and TRBJ1-4; D is uncertain. Germline V gene sequence: CDR1 ENHRY, CDR2 SYGVKD. With 3 bases removed from V and 11 bases from J, the gap between germline ends came to 16 bases. CDR3 length: 14 amino acids. In DNA, the CDR3 is TGTGCCATCAGTGATTTTTTAGAGGGTGACAAACTGTTTTTT. This encodes CAISDFLEGDKLFF.

V is TRBV19 and J is TRBJ1-2; a weak D match, TRBD1 (5 bases). The germline V gene encodes CDR1 LNHDA and CDR2 SQIVND (reference sequence). This CDR3 is built from 15 residues. V was pared by 4 bases and J by 0 bases, with 12 bases between. DNA for the CDR3: TGTGCCAGTAGTAAAGGGGCGCTGACTAACTATGGCTACACCTTC. Protein: CASSKGALTNYGYTF. Combining the CDR3 with reference TRBV19 and TRBJ1-2 gives the whole variable domain DGGITQSPKYLFRKEGQNVTLSCEQNLNHDAMYWYRQDPGQGLRLIYYSQIVNDFQKGDIAEGYSVSREKKESFPLTVTSAQKNPTAFYLCASSKGALTNYGYTFGSGTRLTVV.